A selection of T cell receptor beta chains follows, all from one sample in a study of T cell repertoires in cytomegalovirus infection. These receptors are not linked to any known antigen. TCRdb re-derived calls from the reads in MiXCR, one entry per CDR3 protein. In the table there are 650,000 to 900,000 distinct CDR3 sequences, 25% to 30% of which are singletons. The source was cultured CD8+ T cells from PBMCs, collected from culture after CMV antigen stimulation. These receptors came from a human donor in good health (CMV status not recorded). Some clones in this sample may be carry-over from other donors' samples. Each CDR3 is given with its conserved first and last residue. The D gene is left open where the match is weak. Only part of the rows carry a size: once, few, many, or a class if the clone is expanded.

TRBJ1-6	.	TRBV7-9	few	CASSELTGSSSPLHF	TGTGCCAGCAGCGAATTAACAGGGTCTAGTTCACCCCTCCACTTT
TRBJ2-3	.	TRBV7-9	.	CASSLGQPSADTQYF	TGTGCCAGCAGCTTAGGTCAGCCTAGCGCAGATACGCAGTATTTT
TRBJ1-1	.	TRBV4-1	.	CASSQSVDSNTEAFF	TGCGCCAGCAGCCAAAGTGTGGACAGTAACACTGAAGCTTTCTTT
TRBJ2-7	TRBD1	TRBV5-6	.	CASSGGQDSYEQYF	TGTGCCAGCAGCGGTGGACAGGACTCCTACGAGCAGTACTTC
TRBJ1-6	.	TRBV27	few	CASRTGPSNNSPLHF	TGTGCCAGCAGGACAGGTCCCTCTAATAATTCACCCCTCCACTTT
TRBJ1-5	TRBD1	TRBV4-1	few	CASSPDRELGNQPQHF	TGCGCCAGCAGCCCTGACAGGGAGTTAGGCAATCAGCCCCAGCATTTT
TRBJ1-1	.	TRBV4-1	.	CASSQEGRALNTEAFF	TGCGCCAGCAGCCAAGAAGGTCGGGCCCTGAACACTGAAGCTTTCTTT
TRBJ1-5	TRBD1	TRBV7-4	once	CASSSTRGVYQPQHF	TGTGCCAGCAGCTCTACCAGGGGGGTATATCAGCCCCAGCATTTT
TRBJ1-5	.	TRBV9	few	CASSPTWGALGIGNQPQHF	TGTGCCAGCAGCCCCACCTGGGGGGCCCTAGGTATCGGCAATCAGCCCCAGCATTTT
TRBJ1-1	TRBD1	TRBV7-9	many	CASSSPGGGTEAFF	TGTGCCAGCAGTTCCCCAGGGGGCGGAACTGAAGCTTTCTTT
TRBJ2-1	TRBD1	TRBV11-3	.	CASSSRLGTANEQFF	TGTGCCAGCAGCTCCCGGCTAGGGACAGCTAATGAGCAGTTCTTC
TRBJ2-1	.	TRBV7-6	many	CASSLDRSLPNEQFF	TGTGCCAGCAGTCTCGACAGGTCCCTCCCCAATGAGCAGTTCTTC